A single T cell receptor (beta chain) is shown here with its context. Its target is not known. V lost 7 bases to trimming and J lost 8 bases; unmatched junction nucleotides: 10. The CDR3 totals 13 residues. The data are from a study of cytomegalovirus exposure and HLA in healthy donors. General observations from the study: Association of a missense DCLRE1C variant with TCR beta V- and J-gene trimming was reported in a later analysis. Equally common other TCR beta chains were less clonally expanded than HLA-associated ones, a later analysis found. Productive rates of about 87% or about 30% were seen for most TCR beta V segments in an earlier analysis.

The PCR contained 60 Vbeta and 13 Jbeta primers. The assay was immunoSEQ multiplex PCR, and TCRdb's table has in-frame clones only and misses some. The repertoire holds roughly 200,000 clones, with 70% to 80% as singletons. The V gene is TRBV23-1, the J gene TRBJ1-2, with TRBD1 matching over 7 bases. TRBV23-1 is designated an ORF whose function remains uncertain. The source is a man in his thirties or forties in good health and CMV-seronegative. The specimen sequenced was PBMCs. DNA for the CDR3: TGCGCCAGCAACTCAGACAGGGAGTTCGGCTACACCTTC. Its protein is CASNSDREFGYTF.